This T cell receptor (beta chain) originates from a study of cytomegalovirus exposure and HLA in healthy donors. Whole-study findings and limits: Trimming of TCR beta V- and J-genes showed a link, identified in a later analysis, to a missense DCLRE1C variant. Differences between HLA loci emerged in a later analysis of TCR association rates, with DRB1 most and HLA-C fewest. Accurate prediction of HLA-A and HLA-B alleles (for most subjects) was reportedly achieved from TCR beta sequences.

Primers included in the PCR were 60 Vbeta and 13 Jbeta primers. The assay was immunoSEQ multiplex PCR, and TCRdb's table has in-frame clones only and misses some. The sample lists over 150,000 clones, approximately 78% occurring once. This clone was counted between two and nine times. Its antigen is as yet unknown. V was clipped by 5 bases and J by 8 bases; unmatched bases: 4. The CDR3 is 14 amino acids. The V gene's germline CDR1 is MDHEN and CDR2 SYDVKM. The receptor comes from a male donor in good health and CMV-seropositive. The chain joins TRBV28 to TRBJ2-1, with 12 bases identical to TRBD2. The sample consisted of PBMCs. The CDR3 loop reads CASSRTSGADEQFF. The CDR3, as DNA: TGTGCCAGCAGTCGGACTAGCGGGGCCGATGAGCAGTTCTTC.